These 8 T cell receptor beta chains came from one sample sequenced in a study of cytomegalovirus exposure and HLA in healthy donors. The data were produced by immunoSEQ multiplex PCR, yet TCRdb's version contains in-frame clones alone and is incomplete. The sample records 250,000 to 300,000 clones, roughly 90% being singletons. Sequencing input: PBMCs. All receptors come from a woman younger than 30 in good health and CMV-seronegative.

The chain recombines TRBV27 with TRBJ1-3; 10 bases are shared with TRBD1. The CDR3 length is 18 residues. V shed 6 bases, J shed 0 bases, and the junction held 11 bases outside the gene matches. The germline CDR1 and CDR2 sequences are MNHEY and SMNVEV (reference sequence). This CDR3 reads CASRGQGEAEGSGNTIYF. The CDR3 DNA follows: TGTGCCAGCAGAGGACAGGGGGAAGCGGAAGGCTCTGGAAACACCATATATTTT.

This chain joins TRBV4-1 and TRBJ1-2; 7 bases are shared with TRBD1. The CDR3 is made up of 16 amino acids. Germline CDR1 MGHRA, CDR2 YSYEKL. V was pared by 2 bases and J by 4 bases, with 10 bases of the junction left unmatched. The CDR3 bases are TGCGCCAGCAGCCAACTCGGGACAGCGGGAGCCTATGGCTACACCTTC. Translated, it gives CASSQLGTAGAYGYTF.

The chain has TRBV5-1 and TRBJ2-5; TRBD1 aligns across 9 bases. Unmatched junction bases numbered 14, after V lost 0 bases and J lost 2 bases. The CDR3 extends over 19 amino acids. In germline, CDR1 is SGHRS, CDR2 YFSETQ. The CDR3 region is CASSLGPVGTGTGQETQYF. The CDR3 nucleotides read TGCGCCAGCAGCTTGGGACCGGTCGGTACAGGGACAGGGCAAGAGACCCAGTACTTC.

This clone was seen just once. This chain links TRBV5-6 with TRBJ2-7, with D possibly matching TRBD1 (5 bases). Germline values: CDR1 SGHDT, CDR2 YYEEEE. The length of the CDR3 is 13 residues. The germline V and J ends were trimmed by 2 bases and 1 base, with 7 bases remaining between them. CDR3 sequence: CASSLGVSYEQYV. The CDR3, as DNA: TGTGCCAGCAGCTTAGGGGTTTCCTACGAGCAGTACGTC.

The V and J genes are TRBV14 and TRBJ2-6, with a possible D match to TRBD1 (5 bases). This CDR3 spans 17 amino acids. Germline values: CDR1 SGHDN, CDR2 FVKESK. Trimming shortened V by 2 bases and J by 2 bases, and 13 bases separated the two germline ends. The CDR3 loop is CASSQRRQFTGANVLTF. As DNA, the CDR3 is TGTGCCAGCAGCCAACGCCGACAGTTCACTGGGGCCAACGTCCTGACTTTC.

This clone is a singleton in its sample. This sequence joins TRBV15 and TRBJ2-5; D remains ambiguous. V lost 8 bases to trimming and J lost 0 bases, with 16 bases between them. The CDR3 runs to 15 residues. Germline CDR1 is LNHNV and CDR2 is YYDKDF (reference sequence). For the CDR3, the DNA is TGTGCCACCCGACCCTCACGGGTTGACCAAGAGACCCAGTACTTC. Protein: CATRPSRVDQETQYF.

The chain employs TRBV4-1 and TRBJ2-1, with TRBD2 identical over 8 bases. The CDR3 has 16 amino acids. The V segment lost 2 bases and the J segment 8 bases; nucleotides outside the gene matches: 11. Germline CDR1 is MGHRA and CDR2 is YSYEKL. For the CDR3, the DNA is TGCGCCAGCAGCCAACAATCACGGGGGGGCCGGGATGAGCAGTTCTTC. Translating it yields CASSQQSRGGRDEQFF.

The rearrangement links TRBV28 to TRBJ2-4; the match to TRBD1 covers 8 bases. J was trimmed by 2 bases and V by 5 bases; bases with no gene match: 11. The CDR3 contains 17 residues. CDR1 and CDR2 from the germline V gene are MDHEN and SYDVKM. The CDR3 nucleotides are TGTGCCAGCAGTACATCCCCCGGACAGGGAACCAAAAACATTCAGTACTTC. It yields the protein CASSTSPGQGTKNIQYF.